These T cell receptor beta chains were read from a single sample in a study of T cell repertoires in cytomegalovirus infection. Antigens of these TCRs are unknown. From the reads, TCRdb called clonotypes with MiXCR, one entry per CDR3 protein. The top ten hold approximately 20% of the sample, which has under 300,000 distinct CDR3 sequences, less than 25% seen once. This specimen was cultured PBMCs, taken from culture after CMV antigen stimulation. The receptors here all came from a human donor in good health (CMV status not recorded). Some clones in this sample may be carry-over from other donors' samples. Both conserved end residues are part of each CDR3. The D gene is left open where the match is weak. Clone size is not always given. Where it is, it says once, few, many or a class for expanded clones.

TRBJ1-2	-	-	TRBV6-2/TRBV6-3	TGTGCCATCGGGGACGCGTTAATGGATGGCTACACCTTC	CAIGDALMDGYTF
TRBJ2-5	-	few	TRBV7-2	TGTGCCAGCAGCTTAGGCCCGACACGTGGACAAGAGACCCAGTACTTC	CASSLGPTRGQETQYF
TRBJ2-7	-	-	TRBV7-2	TGTGCCAGCAGCTTAGTAACAGGGAGTAGCGAGCAGTACTTC	CASSLVTGSSEQYF
TRBJ2-2	-	few	TRBV5-6	TGTGCCAGCAGCCTAATCGGAGGGGCAAACACCGGGGAGCTGTTTTTT	CASSLIGGANTGELFF
TRBJ2-1	TRBD2	once	TRBV10-2	TGCGCCAGCAGTGGGTTGGAAGGTCTAGCGGGGGCGCAGGAGCAGTTCTTC	CASSGLEGLAGAQEQFF
TRBJ2-2	-	-	TRBV30	TGTGCCAGGAAACTGGGGGGCCCCACCGGGGAGCTGTTTTTT	CARKLGGPTGELFF
TRBJ2-1	-	-	TRBV7-9	TGTGCCAGCAGCTTAGATATCATGGGGAATGAGCAGTTCTTC	CASSLDIMGNEQFF
TRBJ2-3	-	-	TRBV18	TGTGCCAGCTCAAGACAAGGGCAGGCCGGCACAGATACGCAGTATTTT	CASSRQGQAGTDTQYF
TRBJ2-5	-	few	TRBV6-5	TGTGCCAGCAGTTACTATTCGGTACAAGAGACCCAGTACTTC	CASSYYSVQETQYF
TRBJ2-5	TRBD2	many	TRBV7-2	TGTGCCAGCAGCGGGACTAGTACCTTAATAGAGACCCAGTACTTC	CASSGTSTLIETQYF
TRBJ2-7	-	few	TRBV28	TGTGCCAGCAAGGGGACTCGCTTTGGGGAGCAGTACTTC	CASKGTRFGEQYF
TRBJ1-1	-	few	TRBV10-1	TGCGCCAGCAGTGTATTCAGGCTCGGGAACACTGAAGCTTTCTTT	CASSVFRLGNTEAFF
TRBJ2-2	-	many	TRBV12-3/TRBV12-4	TGTGCCAGCAGTCTCCTACAGGGTGGCACCGGGGAGCTGTTTTTT	CASSLLQGGTGELFF
TRBJ2-1	TRBD2	few	TRBV6-2/TRBV6-3	TGTGCCAGCAGTTACTCTTCGGCGGGAGGGCCCAATGAGCAGTTCTTC	CASSYSSAGGPNEQFF
TRBJ1-5	-	many	TRBV19	TGTGCCAGTAGAATGGACAACTATCAGCCCCAGCATTTT	CASRMDNYQPQHF
TRBJ2-1	TRBD2	-	TRBV6-4	TGTGCCAGCAGCGAAGGGACTAGCGGGAGTATTTTGCAGTTCTTC	CASSEGTSGSILQFF
TRBJ2-4	-	-	TRBV12-3/TRBV12-4	TGTGCCAGCAGGATGGGGGCCAAAAACATTCAGTACTTC	CASRMGAKNIQYF
TRBJ1-2	TRBD1	many	TRBV7-2	TGTGCCAGCAGCTTAGTGGTATGGGACAGGGTTGGTGGCTACACCTTC	CASSLVVWDRVGGYTF
TRBJ2-1	-	-	TRBV7-3	TGTGCCAGCAGCTTACAGTCCTACAATGAGCAGTTCTTC	CASSLQSYNEQFF
TRBJ1-1	TRBD1	few	TRBV27	TGTGCCAGCAGCTCCCGGGACAGTTGGACTGAAGCTTTCTTT	CASSSRDSWTEAFF
TRBJ2-1	TRBD2	-	TRBV6-2/TRBV6-3	TGTGCCAGCAGTTACTCGGGGCTAGCGGTTTCCAATGAGCAGTTCTTC	CASSYSGLAVSNEQFF
TRBJ2-1	-	-	TRBV6-2/TRBV6-3	TGTGCCAGCAGCCAGACTTACCTTGACAATGAGCAGTTCTTC	CASSQTYLDNEQFF
TRBJ1-2	-	many	TRBV7-2	TGTGCCAGCAGCCCTGAGCCGGGGAGGGTTAATAACTATGGCTACACCTTC	CASSPEPGRVNNYGYTF
TRBJ1-6	-	-	TRBV19	TGTGCCTCGGGAGGTGAACTGTATTCACCCCTCCACTTT	CASGGELYSPLHF
TRBJ1-6	-	many	TRBV7-2	TGTGCCAGCAGCGCGAGTCCGGATTCACCCCTCCACTTT	CASSASPDSPLHF
TRBJ2-7	TRBD1	few	TRBV28	TGTGCCGCCGGGACAGGGACCTCCTACGAGCAGTACTTC	CAAGTGTSYEQYF
TRBJ2-7	TRBD2	-	TRBV6-2/TRBV6-3	TGTGCCAGCAGCCCCCGACTAGCGGGAGGTTACGAGCAGTACTTC	CASSPRLAGGYEQYF
TRBJ1-1	-	few	TRBV5-1	TGCGCCAGCAGCCATAATTCAGCCAGGGACACTGAAGCTTTCTTT	CASSHNSARDTEAFF
TRBJ1-5	-	many	TRBV7-2	TGTGCCAGCAGCTTATATTCGGTAAATCAGCCCCAGCATTTT	CASSLYSVNQPQHF
TRBJ1-4	-	many	TRBV7-8	TGTGCCAGCAGCTTAGATCCTGGGAAAAAACTGTTTTTT	CASSLDPGKKLFF
TRBJ2-1	-	few	TRBV7-9	TGTGCCAGCAGTTTTTCGCTGGATGAGCAGTTCTTC	CASSFSLDEQFF